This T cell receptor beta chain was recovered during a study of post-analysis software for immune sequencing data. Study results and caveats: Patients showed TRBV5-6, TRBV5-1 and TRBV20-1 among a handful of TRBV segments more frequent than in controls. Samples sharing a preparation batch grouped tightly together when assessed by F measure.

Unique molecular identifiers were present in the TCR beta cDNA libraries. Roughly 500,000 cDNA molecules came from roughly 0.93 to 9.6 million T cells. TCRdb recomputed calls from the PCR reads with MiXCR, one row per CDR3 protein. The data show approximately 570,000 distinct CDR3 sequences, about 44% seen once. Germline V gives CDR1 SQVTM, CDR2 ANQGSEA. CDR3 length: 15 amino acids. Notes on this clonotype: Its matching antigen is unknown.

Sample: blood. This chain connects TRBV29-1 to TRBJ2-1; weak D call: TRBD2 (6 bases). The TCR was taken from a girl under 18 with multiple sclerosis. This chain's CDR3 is CTISGKTSTYNEQFF. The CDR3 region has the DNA TGCACCATAAGTGGAAAAACTAGCACGTACAATGAGCAGTTCTTC.